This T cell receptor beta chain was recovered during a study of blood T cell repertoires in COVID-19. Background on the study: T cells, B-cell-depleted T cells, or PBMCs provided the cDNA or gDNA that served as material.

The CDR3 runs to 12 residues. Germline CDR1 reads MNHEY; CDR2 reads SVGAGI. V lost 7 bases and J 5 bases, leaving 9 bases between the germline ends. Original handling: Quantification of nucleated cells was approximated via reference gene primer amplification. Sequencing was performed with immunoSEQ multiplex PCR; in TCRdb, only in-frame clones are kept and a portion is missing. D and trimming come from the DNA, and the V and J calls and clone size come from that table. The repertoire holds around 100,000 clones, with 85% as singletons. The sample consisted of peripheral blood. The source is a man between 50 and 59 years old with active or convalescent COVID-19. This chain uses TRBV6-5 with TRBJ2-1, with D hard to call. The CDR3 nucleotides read TGTGCCAGCAACTACTACCACAATGAGCAGTTCTTC. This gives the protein CASNYYHNEQFF.